These T cell receptor beta chains were read from a single sample in a study of Ad26.COV2.S vaccination and SARS-CoV-2 variants. The data were produced by immunoSEQ multiplex PCR, yet TCRdb's version contains in-frame clones alone and is incomplete. The sample shows 350,000 to 400,000 clones, more than 85% of them seen only once. Sequenced material: peripheral blood, taken in a trial of Ad26.COV2.S vaccine versus placebo. The receptors derive from a person between 18 and 65 years old who received the Ad26.COV2.S COVID-19 vaccine or a placebo. The CDR3 runs from the conserved cysteine through the conserved F or W. The D gene is left open where the match is weak. A clone size is listed for some rows: how often the clone was seen (once, few, many), or a class if it is expanded.

>TRBJ2-3|NA|TRBD2|TRBV5-1
CASSSGLNTDTQYF
TGCGCCAGCAGCTCGGGACTAAACACAGATACGCAGTATTTT
>TRBJ1-5|NA|NA|TRBV6-2/TRBV6-3
CASSEGGGANQPQHF
TGTGCCAGCAGCGAAGGGGGGGGTGCCAATCAGCCCCAGCATTTT
>TRBJ1-2|NA|TRBD1|TRBV7-2
CASSFRGAGYGYTF
TGTGCCAGCAGCTTCAGGGGGGCTGGCTATGGCTACACCTTC
>TRBJ2-7|NA|NA|TRBV21-1
CASSKVGPQTGEPFYEQYF
TGTGCCAGCAGCAAAGTGGGCCCCCAAACAGGGGAACCTTTCTACGAGCAGTACTTC
>TRBJ2-1|NA|NA|TRBV18
CASSPPFDTYEQFF
TGTGCCAGCTCACCACCCTTTGATACGTATGAGCAGTTCTTC
>TRBJ1-1|NA|NA|TRBV4-1
CASSQEWGGVTEAFF
TGCGCCAGCAGCCAAGAGTGGGGAGGGGTCACTGAAGCTTTCTTT
>TRBJ2-2|NA|TRBD1|TRBV19
CASETGATGELFF
TGTGCCAGTGAGACAGGGGCAACCGGGGAGCTGTTTTTT
>TRBJ2-7|NA|NA|TRBV28
CASSLPMDRYEQYF
TGTGCCAGCAGTTTACCGATGGATCGCTACGAGCAGTACTTC
>TRBJ1-4|NA|TRBD1|TRBV2
CASNPDRATNEKLFF
TGTGCCAGCAACCCAGACAGGGCAACTAATGAAAAACTGTTTTTT
>TRBJ2-3|NA|NA|TRBV19
CASSIDRSTDTQYF
TGTGCCAGTAGTATAGACAGAAGCACAGATACGCAGTATTTT
>TRBJ2-1|NA|TRBD1|TRBV27
CASSPTYRTGGYEQFF
TGTGCCAGCAGTCCGACCTACAGGACAGGGGGCTATGAGCAGTTCTTC
>TRBJ1-5|NA|NA|TRBV5-5
CASRIGNNQPQHF
TGTGCCAGCAGGATCGGAAACAATCAGCCCCAGCATTTT
>TRBJ2-1|once|TRBD2|TRBV18
CASSPLAGGLYNEQFF
TGTGCCAGCTCACCTCTAGCGGGGGGGCTGTACAATGAGCAGTTCTTC
>TRBJ2-3|NA|TRBD2|TRBV11-2
CASSISSGGGTDTQYF
TGTGCCAGCAGCATCTCTAGCGGGGGGGGCACAGATACGCAGTATTTT
>TRBJ2-1|NA|NA|TRBV4-1
CASSQVLTEQFF
TGCGCCAGCAGCCAAGTTCTCACAGAGCAGTTCTTC
>TRBJ1-4|NA|NA|TRBV7-9
CASSRTGFGEKLFF
TGTGCCAGCAGCCGTACAGGGTTTGGAGAAAAACTGTTTTTT
>TRBJ2-1|NA|TRBD2|TRBV19
CASSIREAGTPYNEQFF
TGTGCCAGTAGTATAAGGGAAGCGGGGACCCCCTACAATGAGCAGTTCTTC
>TRBJ1-1|NA|NA|TRBV29-1
CSVNEAGIGAFF
TGCAGCGTGAATGAGGCGGGGATTGGGGCTTTCTTT
>TRBJ1-1|NA|TRBD1|TRBV7-6
CASRRTGGTEAFF
TGTGCCAGCAGACGGACAGGGGGTACTGAAGCTTTCTTT
>TRBJ1-6|NA|NA|TRBV6-4
CASSPLGANNSPLHF
TGTGCCAGCAGTCCCCTGGGGGCAAACAATTCACCCCTCCACTTT
>TRBJ2-3|NA|NA|TRBV27
CASSSGQGADTQYF
TGTGCCAGCAGTTCGGGGCAGGGTGCCGATACGCAGTATTTT
>TRBJ1-1|NA|NA|TRBV3-1/TRBV3-2
CASSQRWNQNTEAFF
TGTGCCAGCAGCCAACGCTGGAACCAGAACACTGAAGCTTTCTTT
>TRBJ1-1|NA|NA|TRBV11-2
CASSLSGMNTEAFF
TGTGCCAGCAGCTTAAGTGGGATGAACACTGAAGCTTTCTTT
>TRBJ1-5|NA|NA|TRBV2
CASIPEAYSNQPQHF
TGTGCCAGCATACCAGAGGCTTATAGCAATCAGCCCCAGCATTTT
>TRBJ1-2|NA|NA|TRBV18
CASSRSGAVDGYTF
TGTGCCAGCTCAAGAAGCGGGGCAGTCGATGGCTACACCTTC